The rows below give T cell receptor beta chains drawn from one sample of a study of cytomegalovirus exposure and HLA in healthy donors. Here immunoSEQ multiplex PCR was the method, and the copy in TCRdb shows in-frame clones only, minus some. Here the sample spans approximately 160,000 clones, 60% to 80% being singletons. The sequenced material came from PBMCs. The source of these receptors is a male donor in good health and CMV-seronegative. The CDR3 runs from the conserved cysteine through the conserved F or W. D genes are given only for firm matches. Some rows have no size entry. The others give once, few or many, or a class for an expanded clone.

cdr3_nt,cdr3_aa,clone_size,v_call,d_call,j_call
TGCGCCAGCCGAGGCGGCTCCTATAATTCACCCCTCCACTTT,CASRGGSYNSPLHF,-,TRBV5-1,-,TRBJ1-6
TGTGCCAGCAATATACAGGGGGACACTGAAGCTTTCTTT,CASNIQGDTEAFF,few,TRBV25-1,TRBD1,TRBJ1-1
TGTGCCAGCAGTTTATTTGTTAGCGGGAGCCACGAGCAGTACTTC,CASSLFVSGSHEQYF,-,TRBV27,TRBD2,TRBJ2-7
TGTGCCAGCAGTTACTCGAGGGCAGGGAGGGCCGAGCAGTACTTC,CASSYSRAGRAEQYF,-,TRBV6-6,TRBD2,TRBJ2-7
TGTGCCAGCAGTTACTCAGGGGTAAACACTGAAGCTTTCTTT,CASSYSGVNTEAFF,-,TRBV6-5,-,TRBJ1-1
TGTGCCAGCAGTGAAAACAGGGGTGTCACCGGGGAGCTGTTTTTT,CASSENRGVTGELFF,-,TRBV6-1,TRBD1,TRBJ2-2
TGTGCCAGCAGTGAAGGTAGCGGCTCCTACGAGCAGTACTTC,CASSEGSGSYEQYF,-,TRBV6-4,-,TRBJ2-7
TGTGCCAGCAGCCCGCTAGCTCCGGGACTAGCCCCACATGAGCAGTTCTTC,CASSPLAPGLAPHEQFF,-,TRBV5-4,TRBD2,TRBJ2-1
TGTGCCAGCAGCGCACAGGAGAACACTGAAGCTTTCTTT,CASSAQENTEAFF,few,TRBV6-4,-,TRBJ1-1
TGTGCCAGCAGTTACTCGGGACTAGGCGACTACGAGCAGTACTTC,CASSYSGLGDYEQYF,-,TRBV6-5,TRBD2,TRBJ2-7
TGTGCCAGTAGTACCCCTCGACAGGGGATCATGAACACTGAAGCTTTCTTT,CASSTPRQGIMNTEAFF,-,TRBV19,TRBD1,TRBJ1-1
TGTGCCAGCAGCTTACGGGTGAGCTATGGCTACACCTTC,CASSLRVSYGYTF,-,TRBV7-9,-,TRBJ1-2
TGTGCCAGCAGCTGGGGACAGAACTATGGCTACACCTTC,CASSWGQNYGYTF,-,TRBV5-6,TRBD1,TRBJ1-2
TGTGCCACCAGCAGAAGGGGACAAGGGGACGGCTACACCTTC,CATSRRGQGDGYTF,once,TRBV15,-,TRBJ1-2
TGTGCCAGTAGTGTCGGACAGGGTCGCTATGGCTACACCTTC,CASSVGQGRYGYTF,-,TRBV19,TRBD1,TRBJ1-2
TGTGCCAGCAGTTACTCGAGGCAGCCATACCGGGGCTACACCTTC,CASSYSRQPYRGYTF,-,TRBV6-5,-,TRBJ1-2
TGTGCCAGCAGCCAAGATGAAGGACTGAAATACGAGCAGTACTTC,CASSQDEGLKYEQYF,-,TRBV14,-,TRBJ2-7
TGTGCCAGCAGCTTAGGGGGGGTCGGAGCTTTCTTT,CASSLGGVGAFF,-,TRBV7-8,-,TRBJ1-1
TGTGCCAGCAGTAGCCGACTAGCTGTCGGCACAGATACGCAGTATTTT,CASSSRLAVGTDTQYF,-,TRBV6-6,TRBD2,TRBJ2-3
TGTGCCAGCAGCCCTACAGGGGGCTACGAGCAGTACTTC,CASSPTGGYEQYF,-,TRBV11-3,TRBD1,TRBJ2-7
TGTGCCAGCAGTACACGGGGGGGTCCGCAAGAGACCCAGTACTTC,CASSTRGGPQETQYF,-,TRBV7-9,TRBD2,TRBJ2-5
TGTGCCAGCAGCTTGGGCGGCCTCCCCAATCAGCCCCAGCATTTT,CASSLGGLPNQPQHF,-,TRBV5-6,-,TRBJ1-5
TGTGCCAGCAGCTCCCCGGGGAGGGGCGACCAAGAGACCCAGTACTTC,CASSSPGRGDQETQYF,-,TRBV7-9,TRBD2,TRBJ2-5
TGTGCCAGCAGGAGCGGGGGGGCCACGCATACGCAGTATTTT,CASRSGGATHTQYF,once,TRBV2,TRBD2,TRBJ2-3
TGTGCCAGTAGTATTAATGGAAGGGGGATCCAAGAGACCCAGTACTTC,CASSINGRGIQETQYF,-,TRBV19,-,TRBJ2-5
TGTGCCAGCAGTTTAGGGCTAGCGGGAGGGCGAGAGCAGTACTTC,CASSLGLAGGREQYF,-,TRBV27,TRBD2,TRBJ2-7
TGTGCCAGCAGGTCCTACTATAGCAATCAGCCCCAGCATTTT,CASRSYYSNQPQHF,-,TRBV2,-,TRBJ1-5
TGTGCCAGCAGTCACCCCGGGTCCGACTACGAGCAGTACTTC,CASSHPGSDYEQYF,-,TRBV27,-,TRBJ2-7
TGTGCCACCAGCCCCGGGGCGGGAGGAGAAAAACTGTTTTTT,CATSPGAGGEKLFF,few,TRBV27,-,TRBJ1-4
TGTGCCAGCAGCCCGGAGAGGGGGTACAATGAGCAGTTCTTC,CASSPERGYNEQFF,-,TRBV14,-,TRBJ2-1
TGTGCCAGCAGCCGATCTAGCGGGAGTTCCTACGAGCAGTACTTC,CASSRSSGSSYEQYF,-,TRBV6-5,TRBD2,TRBJ2-7
TGTGCCAGCAGCATACCGGGACAGGGCGAGCCCGGGGAGCTGTTTTTT,CASSIPGQGEPGELFF,-,TRBV7-9,TRBD1,TRBJ2-2
TGTGCCAGCAGCTTAAAGAGGGGGCCTTCCTACGAGCAGTACTTC,CASSLKRGPSYEQYF,-,TRBV7-2,TRBD1,TRBJ2-7
TGTGCCATCAGTGAGCAAATTAGAACTGAGCAGTTCTTC,CAISEQIRTEQFF,few,TRBV10-3,-,TRBJ2-1
TGTGCCAGCAATGTCAGATCTGACGAGCAGTACTTC,CASNVRSDEQYF,-,TRBV25-1,-,TRBJ2-7
TGTGCCAGCAGTGAAGGACTCGTACACAATGAGCAGTTCTTC,CASSEGLVHNEQFF,-,TRBV6-4,-,TRBJ2-1
TGTGCCAGCAGCGGCGGGGTGGATGAGCAGTTCTTC,CASSGGVDEQFF,-,TRBV11-3,-,TRBJ2-1
TGCGCCAGCAGCCTCTTAACGGGTGAAAAACTGTTTTTT,CASSLLTGEKLFF,once,TRBV4-1,-,TRBJ1-4
TGTGCCAGCAGCGGTGGGAGTCGGGGGAGGACTGAAGCTTTCTTT,CASSGGSRGRTEAFF,-,TRBV5-4,-,TRBJ1-1
TGCGCCAGCAGTGAACAAGCGGGGGAGCAGTACTTC,CASSEQAGEQYF,once,TRBV10-2,TRBD2,TRBJ2-7
TGCGCCAGCAGCCACGACAGGGGGGGAAACACCATATATTTT,CASSHDRGGNTIYF,-,TRBV5-1,TRBD1,TRBJ1-3